This is a list of T cell receptor beta chains from one sample in a study. Via MiXCR, TCRdb re-called the 5' RACE reads, giving one row per CDR3 protein. The table lists tens of thousands of distinct CDR3 sequences, about 28% of them singletons. The sample consisted of tumor-infiltrating Tregs sorted from the breast tumor. These receptors all come from a female donor with breast cancer. The CDR3 runs from the conserved cysteine through the conserved F or W. Each record gives: V gene, clone size, D gene, J gene, CDR3 protein, CDR3 DNA. D genes are given only for firm matches. Rows give clone size only sometimes, using once, few, many, or a class for an expanded clone.

v_gene: TRBV7-9; abundance: many; d_gene: NA; j_gene: TRBJ2-5; CDR3aa: CASSFRVPETQYF; CDR3nt: TGTGCCAGCAGCTTCAGGGTACCAGAGACCCAGTACTTC
v_gene: TRBV4-1; abundance: many; d_gene: NA; j_gene: TRBJ2-1; CDR3aa: CASSRNRVNNEQFF; CDR3nt: TGCGCCAGCAGCCGTAACAGGGTGAACAATGAGCAGTTCTTC
v_gene: TRBV5-6; abundance: few; d_gene: NA; j_gene: TRBJ1-2; CDR3aa: CASSLQGGYTF; CDR3nt: TGTGCCAGCAGCTTGCAGGGAGGCTACACCTTC
v_gene: TRBV4-1; abundance: few; d_gene: NA; j_gene: TRBJ2-5; CDR3aa: CASSQGGPEETQYF; CDR3nt: TGCGCCAGCAGCCAAGGTGGGCCAGAAGAGACCCAGTACTTC
v_gene: TRBV6-5; abundance: many; d_gene: TRBD1; j_gene: TRBJ1-2; CDR3aa: CASSRDRRYGYTF; CDR3nt: TGTGCCAGCAGTCGGGACAGGCGGTATGGCTACACCTTC
v_gene: TRBV20-1; abundance: many; d_gene: NA; j_gene: TRBJ1-1; CDR3aa: CSANWISNTEAFF; CDR3nt: TGCAGTGCTAACTGGATCAGTAACACTGAAGCTTTCTTT
v_gene: TRBV6-2/TRBV6-3; abundance: NA; d_gene: NA; j_gene: TRBJ2-6; CDR3aa: CASSYSGANVLTF; CDR3nt: TGTGCCAGCAGTTACTCTGGGGCCAACGTCCTGACTTTC
v_gene: TRBV11-3; abundance: NA; d_gene: NA; j_gene: TRBJ1-1; CDR3aa: CASSLWDDTEAFF; CDR3nt: TGTGCCAGCAGCTTGTGGGATGACACTGAAGCTTTCTTT
v_gene: TRBV20-1; abundance: few; d_gene: NA; j_gene: TRBJ1-1; CDR3aa: CSASRQEAFF; CDR3nt: TGCAGTGCAAGTAGACAAGAAGCTTTCTTT
v_gene: TRBV29-1; abundance: many; d_gene: NA; j_gene: TRBJ2-6; CDR3aa: CSVRRDSGANVLTF; CDR3nt: TGCAGCGTTCGACGAGACTCTGGGGCCAACGTCCTGACTTTC
v_gene: TRBV18; abundance: NA; d_gene: NA; j_gene: TRBJ2-5; CDR3aa: CASSPLPGGGETQYF; CDR3nt: TGTGCCAGCTCACCCCTGCCGGGTGGCGGGGAGACCCAGTACTTC
v_gene: TRBV3-1; abundance: NA; d_gene: TRBD2; j_gene: TRBJ2-3; CDR3aa: CASSKTSGSGTDTQYF; CDR3nt: TGTGCCAGCAGTAAGACTAGCGGGAGTGGCACAGATACGCAGTATTTT
v_gene: TRBV9; abundance: NA; d_gene: NA; j_gene: TRBJ2-1; CDR3aa: CASSTSYGEQFF; CDR3nt: TGTGCCAGCAGCACTTCGTACGGTGAGCAGTTCTTC
v_gene: TRBV20-1; abundance: NA; d_gene: TRBD2; j_gene: TRBJ2-5; CDR3aa: CSARGSGGIKSVGTQYF; CDR3nt: TGCAGTGCTAGGGGTAGCGGGGGAATCAAAAGCGTGGGAACCCAGTACTTC
v_gene: TRBV2; abundance: few; d_gene: TRBD2; j_gene: TRBJ2-5; CDR3aa: CASSAGTTRTETQYF; CDR3nt: TGTGCCAGCAGTGCCGGGACTACCCGGACGGAGACCCAGTACTTC
v_gene: TRBV5-1; abundance: few; d_gene: TRBD1; j_gene: TRBJ1-1; CDR3aa: CASSFSGQGYAFF; CDR3nt: TGCGCCAGCAGCTTCAGCGGACAGGGATATGCTTTCTTT
v_gene: TRBV6-5; abundance: NA; d_gene: NA; j_gene: TRBJ2-4; CDR3aa: CASSPGYGIQYF; CDR3nt: TGTGCCAGCAGTCCTGGGTACGGCATTCAGTACTTC
v_gene: TRBV6-1; abundance: many; d_gene: NA; j_gene: TRBJ1-2; CDR3aa: CASAQGSYGYTF; CDR3nt: TGTGCCAGCGCCCAGGGGTCCTATGGCTACACCTTC
v_gene: TRBV29-1; abundance: NA; d_gene: NA; j_gene: TRBJ2-3; CDR3aa: CSVGLVGISDTQYF; CDR3nt: TGCAGCGTTGGGCTAGTTGGGATTTCAGATACGCAGTATTTT
v_gene: TRBV7-9; abundance: few; d_gene: NA; j_gene: TRBJ2-1; CDR3aa: CASRRARKTYNEQFF; CDR3nt: TGTGCCAGCAGGAGAGCCCGGAAAACCTACAATGAGCAGTTCTTC
v_gene: TRBV6-5; abundance: NA; d_gene: TRBD1; j_gene: TRBJ1-5; CDR3aa: CASSGDRGTSNQPQHF; CDR3nt: TGTGCCAGCAGTGGGGACAGGGGAACGAGCAATCAGCCCCAGCATTTT
v_gene: TRBV7-7; abundance: once; d_gene: NA; j_gene: TRBJ2-5; CDR3aa: CASSLGHQETQYF; CDR3nt: TGTGCTAGCAGCTTAGGACACCAAGAGACCCAGTACTTC
v_gene: TRBV6-5; abundance: medium-sized; d_gene: NA; j_gene: TRBJ1-2; CDR3aa: CASRLQGFPSYTF; CDR3nt: TGTGCCAGCAGGTTACAGGGATTTCCAAGCTACACCTTC
v_gene: TRBV6-6; abundance: few; d_gene: NA; j_gene: TRBJ1-2; CDR3aa: CASSQVRDSRDYGYTF; CDR3nt: TGTGCCAGCAGTCAAGTCCGGGACTCCCGGGACTATGGCTACACCTTC
v_gene: TRBV11-2; abundance: NA; d_gene: NA; j_gene: TRBJ2-2; CDR3aa: CASSPILGIGELFF; CDR3nt: TGTGCCAGCAGCCCTATCCTGGGCATCGGGGAGCTGTTTTTT
v_gene: TRBV5-1; abundance: NA; d_gene: TRBD2; j_gene: TRBJ2-7; CDR3aa: CASSSGTSVYEQYF; CDR3nt: TGCGCCAGCAGCTCCGGGACTAGCGTATACGAGCAGTACTTC
v_gene: TRBV7-2; abundance: many; d_gene: NA; j_gene: TRBJ2-2; CDR3aa: CASTRGGGSLTGELFF; CDR3nt: TGTGCCAGCACCAGGGGAGGGGGGAGTCTCACCGGGGAGCTGTTTTTT
v_gene: TRBV29-1; abundance: few; d_gene: NA; j_gene: TRBJ1-1; CDR3aa: CSVEVTVDTEAFF; CDR3nt: TGCAGCGTTGAAGTGACCGTCGACACTGAAGCTTTCTTT
v_gene: TRBV20-1; abundance: NA; d_gene: NA; j_gene: TRBJ1-1; CDR3aa: CSARDARLNTEAFF; CDR3nt: TGCAGTGCTAGAGATGCCAGACTAAACACTGAAGCTTTCTTT
v_gene: TRBV6-2/TRBV6-3; abundance: NA; d_gene: TRBD2; j_gene: TRBJ2-5; CDR3aa: CAPHGRASGPRRETQYF; CDR3nt: TGTGCCCCCCACGGGAGGGCTAGCGGGCCGAGGAGAGAGACCCAGTACTTC
v_gene: TRBV7-9; abundance: few; d_gene: NA; j_gene: TRBJ1-3; CDR3aa: CASSFGTPSSGNTIYF; CDR3nt: TGTGCCAGCAGCTTCGGGACTCCCAGCTCTGGAAACACCATATATTTT
v_gene: TRBV5-4; abundance: few; d_gene: NA; j_gene: TRBJ2-1; CDR3aa: CASSLTGSNEQFF; CDR3nt: TGTGCCAGCAGCTTGACAGGGAGCAATGAGCAGTTCTTC
v_gene: TRBV7-6; abundance: few; d_gene: TRBD1; j_gene: TRBJ2-7; CDR3aa: CASSPRTGDEQYF; CDR3nt: TGTGCCAGCAGCCCGCGGACAGGGGACGAGCAGTACTTC
v_gene: TRBV5-1; abundance: NA; d_gene: NA; j_gene: TRBJ1-6; CDR3aa: CASSFGRDGDSPLHF; CDR3nt: TGCGCCAGCAGCTTCGGCCGGGACGGTGATTCACCCCTCCACTTT
v_gene: TRBV5-1; abundance: NA; d_gene: NA; j_gene: TRBJ2-7; CDR3aa: CASSLQGRTTYEQYF; CDR3nt: TGCGCCAGCAGCTTGCAGGGACGGACAACTTACGAGCAGTACTTC
v_gene: TRBV20-1; abundance: NA; d_gene: TRBD2; j_gene: TRBJ2-1; CDR3aa: CSARRASGRYNEQFF; CDR3nt: TGCAGTGCTAGGAGGGCAAGCGGGAGGTACAATGAGCAGTTCTTC
v_gene: TRBV5-1; abundance: many; d_gene: NA; j_gene: TRBJ2-2; CDR3aa: CASSVQGRDGELFF; CDR3nt: TGCGCCAGCAGCGTCCAGGGGAGAGACGGGGAGCTGTTTTTT
v_gene: TRBV5-1; abundance: many; d_gene: NA; j_gene: TRBJ2-5; CDR3aa: CASRLKGQETQYF; CDR3nt: TGCGCCAGCCGATTGAAGGGCCAAGAGACCCAGTACTTC
v_gene: TRBV5-8; abundance: few; d_gene: TRBD1; j_gene: TRBJ1-5; CDR3aa: CASSRTGGRPQHF; CDR3nt: TGTGCCAGCAGCAGAACAGGGGGGAGGCCCCAGCATTTT
v_gene: TRBV6-5; abundance: many; d_gene: NA; j_gene: TRBJ2-3; CDR3aa: CASSYGSTDTQYF; CDR3nt: TGTGCCAGCAGTTACGGCAGCACAGATACGCAGTATTTT
v_gene: TRBV7-9; abundance: few; d_gene: NA; j_gene: TRBJ1-1; CDR3aa: CASSVSRAKRTEAFF; CDR3nt: TGTGCCAGCAGCGTCAGCAGGGCCAAACGGACTGAAGCTTTCTTT
v_gene: TRBV20-1; abundance: NA; d_gene: TRBD1; j_gene: TRBJ1-2; CDR3aa: CSARDTKQGAFGCYTF; CDR3nt: TGCAGTGCTAGAGACACCAAACAGGGGGCATTTGGTTGCTACACCTTC
v_gene: TRBV4-1; abundance: NA; d_gene: NA; j_gene: TRBJ2-1; CDR3aa: CASSLTARQAFEQFF; CDR3nt: TGCGCCAGCAGCTTGACGGCCCGGCAGGCGTTTGAGCAGTTCTTC
v_gene: TRBV6-1; abundance: many; d_gene: NA; j_gene: TRBJ2-7; CDR3aa: CASSDTGDEQYF; CDR3nt: TGTGCCAGCAGTGACACGGGGGACGAGCAGTACTTC
v_gene: TRBV5-1; abundance: NA; d_gene: NA; j_gene: TRBJ2-5; CDR3aa: CASSPGLGGQETQYF; CDR3nt: TGCGCCAGCAGCCCTGGACTAGGGGGGCAAGAGACCCAGTACTTC
v_gene: TRBV20-1; abundance: few; d_gene: TRBD1; j_gene: TRBJ1-4; CDR3aa: CSARDRQGLEKLFF; CDR3nt: TGCAGTGCTAGAGATCGACAGGGGCTTGAAAAACTGTTTTTT
v_gene: TRBV12-3/TRBV12-4; abundance: many; d_gene: NA; j_gene: TRBJ1-3; CDR3aa: CASSPDARSGNTIYF; CDR3nt: TGTGCCAGCAGTCCGGACGCGCGATCTGGAAACACCATATATTTT
v_gene: TRBV5-1; abundance: once; d_gene: TRBD1; j_gene: TRBJ2-1; CDR3aa: CASSLASAGGEQFF; CDR3nt: TGCGCCAGCAGCTTGGCCTCGGCAGGGGGTGAGCAGTTCTTC
v_gene: TRBV20-1; abundance: many; d_gene: NA; j_gene: TRBJ2-2; CDR3aa: CSATLGGELFF; CDR3nt: TGCAGTGCTACCCTCGGCGGGGAGCTGTTTTTT
v_gene: TRBV4-1; abundance: few; d_gene: TRBD1; j_gene: TRBJ2-1; CDR3aa: CASSAPGQTNEQFF; CDR3nt: TGCGCCAGCAGCGCACCGGGACAGACCAATGAGCAGTTCTTC
v_gene: TRBV20-1; abundance: NA; d_gene: TRBD2; j_gene: TRBJ2-2; CDR3aa: CSARPSGRGLTGELFF; CDR3nt: TGCAGTGCTAGGCCTAGCGGGAGGGGGCTCACCGGGGAGCTGTTTTTT
v_gene: TRBV7-2; abundance: once; d_gene: TRBD2; j_gene: TRBJ2-3; CDR3aa: CASSLESSGGTDTQYF; CDR3nt: TGTGCCAGCAGCTTAGAATCTAGCGGGGGCACAGATACGCAGTATTTT
v_gene: TRBV3-1; abundance: few; d_gene: TRBD1; j_gene: TRBJ1-3; CDR3aa: CASSPGTDAGNTIYF; CDR3nt: TGTGCCAGCAGTCCGGGGACAGACGCTGGAAACACCATATATTTT
v_gene: TRBV6-1; abundance: NA; d_gene: NA; j_gene: TRBJ1-1; CDR3aa: CASSDTGFTEAFF; CDR3nt: TGTGCCAGCAGTGATACAGGTTTCACTGAAGCTTTCTTT
v_gene: TRBV4-1; abundance: NA; d_gene: TRBD2; j_gene: TRBJ2-1; CDR3aa: CASSQGTSGVFNEQFF; CDR3nt: TGCGCCAGCAGCCAAGGGACTAGCGGGGTATTCAATGAGCAGTTCTTC
v_gene: TRBV7-8; abundance: medium-sized; d_gene: NA; j_gene: TRBJ1-1; CDR3aa: CASSLTGGTEAFF; CDR3nt: TGTGCCAGCAGCTTAACGGGTGGCACTGAAGCTTTCTTT
v_gene: TRBV20-1; abundance: few; d_gene: TRBD2; j_gene: TRBJ2-5; CDR3aa: CSAVRLAGQTQYF; CDR3nt: TGCAGTGCCGTACGACTAGCGGGTCAGACCCAGTACTTC
v_gene: TRBV25-1; abundance: few; d_gene: TRBD2; j_gene: TRBJ2-3; CDR3aa: CASSEGLAGVTDTQYF; CDR3nt: TGTGCCAGCAGTGAGGGACTAGCGGGAGTCACAGATACGCAGTATTTT
v_gene: TRBV11-2; abundance: NA; d_gene: NA; j_gene: TRBJ1-2; CDR3aa: CASSLGLNYGYTF; CDR3nt: TGTGCCAGCAGCTTAGGTCTCAACTATGGCTACACCTTC